The source of this T cell receptor beta chain is a study of OX40 agonist ivuxolimab in advanced cancers. Systemic immunosuppression or a history of autoimmune disease excluded patients. Study-level results: Blood T cells, both CD4+ and CD8+, expanded clonally by week 6 at 0.1 to 3.0 mg/kg. Undetermined was the antigen specificity of the expanded peripheral T cells.

In regard to this clone: Its antigen is still unknown.

J lost 3 bases, V lost 4 bases, and 5 bases had no gene match. The V gene's germline CDR1 is SGHAT and CDR2 FQDESV (reference sequence). The CDR3 spans 15 residues. Measured with immunoSEQ multiplex PCR; TCRdb has only the in-frame clones, and not every one. The top ten hold 0.33% of the sample, which has about 95,000 clones, roughly 87% seen once. This TCR derives from an adult with an advanced solid tumor such as melanoma, head and neck, liver or kidney cancer. The chain couples TRBV11-1 to TRBJ1-1, with TRBD1 matching over 10 bases. The starting material was CD4+ or CD8+ T cells sorted from blood, obtained in a trial of the OX40 agonist ivuxolimab. The CDR3 bases are TGTGCCAGCAGCTCAATTGGACAGGGGGACACTGAAGCTTTCTTT. As protein: CASSSIGQGDTEAFF. Filled out from reference TRBV11-1 and TRBJ1-1, the complete variable domain reads EAEVAQSPRYKITEKSQAVAFWCDPISGHATLYWYRQILGQGPELLVQFQDESVVDDSQLPKDRFSAERLKGVDSTLKIQPAELGDSAMYLCASSSIGQGDTEAFFGQGTRLTVV.